Following are 8 T cell receptor beta chains from one sample sequenced in a study of T-cell reconstitution after alpha-beta-depleted transplantation in children. Preparation of the TCRbeta library used unique molecular identifiers. TCRdb reprocessed the PCR reads via MiXCR and lists one record per CDR3 protein. The table includes around 380,000 distinct CDR3 sequences, about 11% detected once. Sample: PBMCs from the stem cell graft donor, taken from the stem cell graft. Receptor source: a human donor who donated a stem cell graft to a child with acute myeloid leukemia.

In its sample, this clonotype was seen a few times. V is TRBV5-1 and J is TRBJ2-5; the match to TRBD2 covers 13 bases. Germline CDR1 reads SGHRS; CDR2 reads YFSETQ. Losses at the gene ends were 1 base for V and 3 bases for J; bases not matched to a gene: 6. This CDR3 has 17 residues. The CDR3 DNA follows: TGCGCCAGCAGCTTGCTGACTAGCGGGGGGTACGAAGAGACCCAGTACTTC. This translates into CASSLLTSGGYEETQYF.

This clonotype came up a few times. The chain recombines TRBV25-1 with TRBJ2-2; TRBD2 matches at 9 bases. The CDR3 sequence is 22 residues long. Germline V lookup: CDR1 MGHDK, CDR2 SYGVNS. J was trimmed by 6 bases and V by 8 bases; bases with no gene match: 31. The CDR3 coding sequence is TGTGCCAGCGTCTCGGGGGGTGGAGAACAAATGCCGGGACTAGCTGTACCCGGGGAGCTGTTTTTT. Its translation is CASVSGGGEQMPGLAVPGELFF.

The table lists this clonotype with a few counts. The chain carries TRBV21-1 and TRBJ1-5. TRBV21-1 is given as a pseudogene. The CDR3 runs to 15 residues. The CDR3 sequence: CASSNSPYSNQPQHF. In DNA form, the CDR3 reads TGTGCCAGCAGCAATTCTCCCTATAGCAATCAGCCCCAGCATTTT.

Many counts were recorded for this clonotype. This CDR3 reads CASSQDRPTTNEKLFF. The CDR3 DNA reads as TGTGCCAGCAGCCAGGACAGGCCAACAACTAATGAAAAACTGTTTTTT. This chain joins TRBV7-2 and TRBJ1-4; 7 nucleotides line up with TRBD1. Germline V gene sequence: CDR1 SGHTA, CDR2 FQGNSA. J lost 0 bases, V lost 5 bases, and 6 bases had no gene match. The CDR3 contains 16 residues.

This clonotype was counted many times. The chain has TRBV20-1 and TRBJ2-3, with TRBD2 as a possible D gene (5 bases). Germline assignment: CDR1 DFQATT and CDR2 SNEGSKA (reference sequence). CDR3 length: 14 residues. Trimming shortened V by 0 bases and J by 1 base, and 8 bases separated the two germline ends. The CDR3 here is CSARDRAGTDTQYF. The CDR3, as DNA: TGCAGTGCTAGAGATCGAGCGGGCACAGATACGCAGTATTTT.

This clonotype was detected ten times or more. The chain recombines TRBV12-3 or TRBV12-4 with TRBJ2-1; D remains ambiguous. The CDR3 contains 14 residues. Between the trimmed V and J ends, which lost 3 bases and 1 base, there was a span of 7 bases. The CDR3 is CASSFQNSYNEQFF. CDR3 DNA: TGTGCCAGCAGTTTTCAGAATTCCTACAATGAGCAGTTCTTC.

This clonotype was seen many times. V usage is TRBV4-1 and J usage is TRBJ2-3; D is possibly TRBD2 (6 bases). Per the germline V gene, CDR1 is MGHRA and CDR2 is YSYEKL. With 0 bases removed from V and 1 base from J, the gap between germline ends came to 11 bases. The CDR3 loop spans 16 amino acids. CDR3 coding DNA: TGCGCCAGCAGCCAAGATTGGGGGACTCGCACAGATACGCAGTATTTT. The encoded protein is CASSQDWGTRTDTQYF.

This clonotype was seen more than once but under ten times. V and J are TRBV18 and TRBJ2-5; 8 bases fit TRBD1. Germline CDR1 reads KGHSH; CDR2 reads LQKENI. The trim removed 6 bases at V and 1 base at J, leaving 7 bases unmatched. This CDR3 region has 15 residues. The CDR3 here is CASSFRGQAQETQYF. The CDR3 DNA sequence: TGTGCCAGCTCGTTTCGGGGACAGGCCCAAGAGACCCAGTACTTC.